These 23 T cell receptor beta chains came from one sample sequenced in a study of spatial heterogeneity in lung cancer. The study, taken as a whole, reports: Counts of expanded alpha and beta TCRs within tumors tracked the tumor nonsynonymous mutation count.

Time point meaning: sample taken at primary tumor resection. Their target antigens are unknown. One entry per CDR3 protein results from TCRdb running MiXCR on the 5' RACE reads. The table has 3,000 or so distinct CDR3 sequences, 10% to 11% seen once. Sample: lung tumor tissue, taken at surgery. These receptor sequences come from a male donor with early-stage non-small cell lung cancer.

By sample fraction, this clonotype is medium-sized. This beta chain turned up in a library designed for alpha chains; as an off-target read, its abundance says little. The chain combines TRBV12-3 or TRBV12-4 with TRBJ2-4; TRBD1 or TRBD2 may be the D gene (6 bases each). This CDR3 contains 17 residues. V dropped 6 bases and J dropped 0 bases, with 18 bases sitting between them. The CDR3 region has the DNA TGTGCCAGCAGATTGGGGGGCAGGCTATTAGCCAAAAACATTCAGTACTTC. Translating it yields CASRLGGRLLAKNIQYF.

The sample holds many counts of this clonotype. A library prepared for alpha chains yielded this beta chain as an off-target read; its size is of little meaning. The chain recombines TRBV7-2 with TRBJ2-4; D gene uncertain. Trimming removed 5 bases from V and 9 bases from J, with 11 bases in between. Germline-derived CDR1 and CDR2 are SGHTA and FQGNSA. CDR3 length: 12 residues. CDR3 nucleotide sequence: TGTGCCAGCAGCCTTATAACCGTCATTCAGTACTTC. It yields the protein CASSLITVIQYF.

By its share, this clonotype is large. This beta chain lies outside the target of a library built for alpha chains; its clone size means little. CDR3 loop: CASSLAPGGPYEQYF. The CDR3 DNA follows: TGTGCCAGCAGCTTAGCTCCGGGGGGGCCCTACGAGCAGTACTTC. The chain carries TRBV7-2 and TRBJ2-7; 8 nucleotides line up with TRBD2. CDR3 length equals 15 residues. Germline trimming cut 0 bases from V and 2 bases from J; bases unmatched to any gene: 3. Germline CDR1 SGHTA, CDR2 FQGNSA.

In this sample, this clonotype is medium-sized (0.01 to 0.1%). Being off target in a library aimed at alpha chains, this beta chain has a size of little meaning. The chain uses TRBV28 and TRBJ2-5; TRBD1 matches at 7 bases. After removal of 8 bases from V and 4 bases from J, the junction contained 10 bases not matched to a gene. This CDR3 has 14 amino acids. Germline lookup yields CDR1 MDHEN and CDR2 SYDVKM. The CDR3 loop is CASRRTGQGETQYF. CDR3 nucleotides: TGTGCCAGCCGTCGGACAGGTCAGGGAGAGACCCAGTACTTC.

By frequency in the sample, this clonotype is medium-sized. In a library made to pick up alpha chains, this beta chain is a stray read with a size that means little. The rearrangement links TRBV7-3 to TRBJ1-2; the match to TRBD1 covers 8 bases. V was clipped by 2 bases and J by 5 bases; unmatched bases: 4. This CDR3 is built from 14 residues. CDR1 SGHTA and CDR2 FQGTGA come from the germline V gene. CDR3 sequence (DNA): TGTGCCAGCAGCTTACAGGGGGCGGTTTATGGCTACACCTTC. Amino acids: CASSLQGAVYGYTF. Full variable domain (rest looked up from reference TRBV7-3 and TRBJ1-2): GAGVSQTPSNKVTEKGKYVELRCDPISGHTALYWYRQSLGQGPEFLIYFQGTGAADDSGLPNDRFFAVRPEGSVSTLKIQRTERGDSAVYLCASSLQGAVYGYTFGSGTRLTVV.

This clonotype is judged large (0.1 to 1%). This beta chain turned up in a library designed for alpha chains; as an off-target read, its abundance says little. The chain couples TRBV3-1 to TRBJ2-7; D is uncertain. CDR1 is LGHDT and CDR2 is YNNKEL in the germline V gene (reference sequence). Trimming cost V 4 bases and J 3 bases, with 7 bases left between them. The CDR3 sequence is 12 residues long. The CDR3: CASSPTGYEQYF. The CDR3 DNA reads TGTGCCAGCAGCCCGACGGGCTACGAGCAGTACTTC.

In its sample, this clonotype ranks as medium-sized. This beta chain appears as a stray read in a library generated for alpha chains; its size is not informative. This sequence joins TRBV28 and TRBJ2-2; TRBD1 might be the D (5 bases). This CDR3 region has 16 residues. Trimming took off 1 base at V and 8 bases at J, with 17 bases between the two ends. Germline CDR1 reads MDHEN; CDR2 reads SYDVKM. CDR3 nucleotide sequence: TGTGCCAGCAGTTTATCGGGTCAGGGAAGGCTTGGGGAGCTGTTTTTT. Amino acid sequence: CASSLSGQGRLGELFF.

Judged by abundance, this clonotype is medium-sized. This beta chain is an unintended read in a library built for alpha chains; its size means little. The chain has TRBV28 and TRBJ2-3; maybe TRBD2 (6 bases). Trimming shortened V by 2 bases and J by 4 bases, and 10 bases separated the two germline ends. This CDR3 is 14 amino acids long. Germline assignment: CDR1 MDHEN and CDR2 SYDVKM. CDR3 region: CASSLGGNADTQYF. CDR3 nucleotides: TGTGCCAGCAGTTTAGGGGGGAACGCAGATACGCAGTATTTT.

This clonotype counts as medium-sized. This beta chain turned up in a library designed for alpha chains; as an off-target read, its abundance says little. The rearrangement links TRBV28 to TRBJ2-5; unclear D gene. The CDR3 totals 12 residues. The germline gives CDR1 MDHEN, CDR2 SYDVKM. V lost 3 bases and J 5 bases, leaving 7 bases between the germline ends. Here the CDR3 DNA reads TGTGCCAGCAGTTTCCCCCCGGAGACCCAGTACTTC. It yields the protein CASSFPPETQYF.

This clonotype was detected ten times or more. As an off-target read in a library built for alpha chains, this beta chain has a frequency of little significance. CDR3 bases: TGTGCCAGCAGTTTACTCAGGGCTGGGACTAATGAAAAACTGTTTTTT. This sequence encodes CASSLLRAGTNEKLFF. The J gene is TRBJ1-4, the V gene TRBV28; tentative D call: TRBD1 (5 bases). The CDR3 consists of 16 residues. V was clipped by 2 bases and J by 2 bases, with 12 bases between them. Germline V lookup: CDR1 MDHEN, CDR2 SYDVKM.

By frequency in the sample, this clonotype is large. This beta chain is a stray sequence in a library constructed for alpha chains; its clone size is not meaningful. V gene TRBV10-3 combines with J gene TRBJ1-5; 8 nucleotides align to TRBD1. This CDR3 is built from 14 residues. After removal of 4 bases from V and 6 bases from J, the junction contained 5 bases not matched to a gene. Germline lookup yields CDR1 ENHRY and CDR2 SYGVKD. The CDR3 DNA sequence: TGTGCCATCAGTGGACAGGGGCTGGGTCAGCCCCAGCATTTT. It specifies CAISGQGLGQPQHF.

Comment on this clonotype: The junction does not match germline at one end; this may be a read error. This beta chain lies outside the target of a library built for alpha chains; its clone size means little. V is TRBV2 and J is TRBJ1-6, with D tentatively TRBD1 (5 bases). This CDR3 is built from 13 residues. CDR1 is SNHLY, CDR2 FYNNEI, per germline. The CDR3 DNA reads TGTGTCAGCAGCGTCGACAGATATTCACCCCTCCACTTT. Its protein is CVSSVDRYSPLHF. The whole variable domain, remainder taken from reference TRBV2 and TRBJ1-6, is EPEVTQTPSHQVTQMGQEVILRCVPISNHLYFYWYRQILGQKVEFLVSFYNNEISEKSEIFDDQFSVERPDGSNFTLKIRSTKLEDSAMYFCVSSVDRYSPLHFGNGTRLTVT.

By frequency in the sample, this clonotype is medium-sized (0.01 to 0.1%). This beta chain slipped into a library made for alpha chains as a stray read, so its size is not meaningful. The J gene is TRBJ1-2, the V gene TRBV10-3; D is unresolved. The germline V and J ends were trimmed by 4 bases and 3 bases, with 9 bases remaining between them. This CDR3 comprises 13 residues. Per the germline V gene, CDR1 is ENHRY and CDR2 is SYGVKD. CDR3 sequence: CAISVGDYYGYTF. The CDR3 coding sequence is TGTGCCATCAGTGTCGGTGACTACTATGGCTACACCTTC.

This clonotype is medium-sized within its sample. As an off-target read in a library built for alpha chains, this beta chain has a frequency of little significance. The V call is TRBV3-1, the J call TRBJ1-5; D gene ambiguous. CDR3 length equals 14 residues. Germline CDR1 LGHDT, CDR2 YNNKEL (reference sequence). Trimming left V 4 bases short and J 3 bases short, with 10 bases between. CDR3 DNA: TGTGCCAGCAGCCCGCTCAACTCCAATCAGCCCCAGCATTTT. This encodes CASSPLNSNQPQHF.

This clonotype is medium-sized in the sample. This beta chain is a stray sequence in a library constructed for alpha chains; its clone size is not meaningful. CDR3 nucleotides: TGTGCCTGGAGTGGGGTTAACACCGGGGAGCTGTTTTTT. It is translated as CAWSGVNTGELFF. The chain carries TRBV30 and TRBJ2-2; no definite D call. CDR3 length: 13 amino acids. Germline V gene lookup returns CDR1 GTSNPN and CDR2 SVGIG (reference sequence). The V end was cut by 1 base, the J end by 2 bases, with 5 bases between. The entire variable domain, with the rest obtained from reference TRBV30 and TRBJ2-2, is as follows: SQTIHQWPATLVQPVGSPLSLECTVEGTSNPNLYWYRQAAGRGLQLLFYSVGIGQISSEVPQNLSASRPQDRQFILSSKKLLLSDSGFYLCAWSGVNTGELFFGEGSRLTVL.

This clonotype was seen many times. The library was prepared for alpha chains; this beta chain is a stray read, so its frequency means little. The chain couples TRBV7-2 to TRBJ2-3, with D possibly matching TRBD2 (6 bases). There are 14 residues in the CDR3. Germline V gives CDR1 SGHTA, CDR2 FQGNSA. V dropped 5 bases and J dropped 3 bases, with 12 bases sitting between them. The DNA of the CDR3 is TGTGCCAGCAGCCCGGAGCGGGCGACAGATACGCAGTATTTT. The encoded protein is CASSPERATDTQYF. The whole variable domain, remainder taken from reference TRBV7-2 and TRBJ2-3, is GAGVSQSPSNKVTEKGKDVELRCDPISGHTALYWYRQSLGQGLEFLIYFQGNSAPDKSGLPSDRFSAERTGGSVSTLTIQRTQQEDSAVYLCASSPERATDTQYFGPGTRLTVL.

Turning to this clonotype: This beta chain lies outside the target of a library built for alpha chains; its clone size means little. This rearrangement joins TRBV5-6 to TRBJ1-5; a weak D match, TRBD1 (6 bases). The CDR3 extends over 16 amino acids. The V end was cut by 1 base, the J end by 6 bases, with 17 bases between. CDR1 and CDR2 (germline): SGHDT, YYEEEE. In DNA, the CDR3 is TGTGCCAGCAGCTTGTCGGGGGGCACGGTAGGTCAGCCCCAGCATTTT. This sequence encodes CASSLSGGTVGQPQHF.

This clonotype rates as medium-sized. A library made for alpha chains picked up this beta chain off target, so its size means little. The J gene is TRBJ2-7, the V gene TRBV27; tentative D call: TRBD1 (6 bases). Germline V lookup: CDR1 MNHEY, CDR2 SMNVEV (reference sequence). The CDR3 covers 11 residues. V gave up 5 bases and J gave up 6 bases, with 8 bases separating them. In DNA form, the CDR3 reads TGTGCCAGCAGTATCAGGGGCGAGCAGTACTTC. Protein sequence: CASSIRGEQYF.

This clonotype is classed as medium-sized. With the library built for alpha chains, this beta chain is off target and its frequency is not meaningful. The chain employs TRBV12-3 or TRBV12-4 and TRBJ2-1; TRBD2 matches 7 bases. Trimming cost V 1 base and J 10 bases; bases outside gene matches: 4. This CDR3 contains 13 residues. The CDR3 sequence is CASSLERDLEQFF. The CDR3 DNA sequence: TGTGCCAGCAGTTTAGAGCGGGACCTCGAGCAGTTCTTC.

About this clonotype itself: This beta chain lies outside the target of a library built for alpha chains; its clone size means little. The genes are TRBV20-1 and TRBJ2-5; no definite D call. The CDR3 covers 13 residues. Germline lookup yields CDR1 DFQATT and CDR2 SNEGSKA (reference sequence). V was pared by 0 bases and J by 7 bases, with 12 bases between. The DNA for the CDR3 is TGCAGTGCTAGAGACAGGCTCCGGCGGACCCAGTACTTC. This sequence encodes CSARDRLRRTQYF.

This clonotype was seen repeatedly, ten times or more. In a library made to pick up alpha chains, this beta chain is a stray read with a size that means little. This chain uses TRBV27 with TRBJ2-1, with a possible D match to TRBD2 (6 bases). Trimming shortened V by 6 bases and J by 2 bases, and 17 bases separated the two germline ends. There are 16 residues in the CDR3. Germline assignment: CDR1 MNHEY and CDR2 SMNVEV (reference sequence). The CDR3 loop reads CASSPLGRGAYNEQFF. The CDR3, as DNA: TGTGCCAGCAGCCCTCTGGGGCGGGGAGCCTACAATGAGCAGTTCTTC.

This clonotype is large by share. As an off-target read in a library built for alpha chains, this beta chain has a frequency of little significance. The genes are TRBV28 and TRBJ2-3, with 12 bases lining up with TRBD2. The V gene's germline CDR1 is MDHEN and CDR2 SYDVKM. The CDR3 sequence is 21 residues long. Trimming at V came to 6 bases and at J to 2 bases, leaving 21 bases not matched to a gene. CDR3 loop: CASSALSSTSGSHLNTDTQYF. The CDR3 bases are TGTGCCAGCAGCGCACTCTCATCGACTAGCGGGAGCCACCTTAACACAGATACGCAGTATTTT.

Sample share makes this clonotype medium-sized (0.01 to 0.1%). Little can be read into the size of this beta chain, an off-target read in a library designed for alpha chains. This rearrangement joins TRBV28 to TRBJ2-6; possible D gene TRBD2, 5 bases. The CDR3 length is 19 residues. Trimming pared 5 bases from V and 4 bases from J, leaving 24 bases between. Per germline, CDR1 MDHEN and CDR2 SYDVKM. The CDR3 loop is CASSAGIRGALLGANVLTF. CDR3 bases: TGTGCCAGCAGTGCCGGGATCCGGGGAGCTCTCTTGGGGGCCAACGTCCTGACTTTC.